What follows are 2 T cell receptor beta chains derived from one specimen sequenced in a study of cytomegalovirus exposure and HLA in healthy donors. The protocol was immunoSEQ multiplex PCR, while the TCRdb copy is restricted to in-frame clones and leaves out a portion. This sample has some 140,000 clones, with roughly 89% found just once. The specimen was PBMCs. The source is a woman in her late teens or twenties in good health and CMV-seropositive.

The chain's CDR3 is CASRMGQGEYEQYF. CDR3 in DNA: TGTGCCAGCAGAATGGGACAGGGCGAGTACGAGCAGTACTTC. The rearrangement joins TRBV6-5 to TRBJ2-7; 9 bases map to TRBD1. Trimming removed 6 bases from V and 4 bases from J; junction bases left unmatched: 7. CDR1 MNHEY and CDR2 SVGAGI come from the germline V gene. The CDR3 is 14 amino acids.

CDR3: CASSIGVLDTEAFF. The CDR3, as DNA: TGTGCCAGCAGCATCGGGGTACTTGACACTGAAGCTTTCTTT. V is TRBV5-8 and J is TRBJ1-1; D is ambiguous. The CDR3 consists of 14 residues. Germline V gives CDR1 SGHTS, CDR2 YDEGEE. V lost 4 bases and J lost 3, with 13 bases in between.